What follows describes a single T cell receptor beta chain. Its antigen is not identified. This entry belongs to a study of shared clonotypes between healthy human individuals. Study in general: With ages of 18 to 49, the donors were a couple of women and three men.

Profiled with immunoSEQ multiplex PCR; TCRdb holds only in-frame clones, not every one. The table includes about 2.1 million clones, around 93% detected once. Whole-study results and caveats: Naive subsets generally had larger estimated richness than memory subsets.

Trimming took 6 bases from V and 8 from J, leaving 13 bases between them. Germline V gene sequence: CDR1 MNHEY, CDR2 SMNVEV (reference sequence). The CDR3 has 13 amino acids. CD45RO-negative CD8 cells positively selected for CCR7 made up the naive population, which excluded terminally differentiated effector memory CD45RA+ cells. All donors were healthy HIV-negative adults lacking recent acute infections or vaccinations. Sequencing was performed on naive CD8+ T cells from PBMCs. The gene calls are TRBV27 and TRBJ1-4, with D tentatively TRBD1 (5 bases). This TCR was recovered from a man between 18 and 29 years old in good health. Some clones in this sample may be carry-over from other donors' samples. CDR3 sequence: CASSPGQLEKLFF. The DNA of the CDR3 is TGTGCCAGCAGCCCCGGACAATTGGAAAAACTGTTTTTT.